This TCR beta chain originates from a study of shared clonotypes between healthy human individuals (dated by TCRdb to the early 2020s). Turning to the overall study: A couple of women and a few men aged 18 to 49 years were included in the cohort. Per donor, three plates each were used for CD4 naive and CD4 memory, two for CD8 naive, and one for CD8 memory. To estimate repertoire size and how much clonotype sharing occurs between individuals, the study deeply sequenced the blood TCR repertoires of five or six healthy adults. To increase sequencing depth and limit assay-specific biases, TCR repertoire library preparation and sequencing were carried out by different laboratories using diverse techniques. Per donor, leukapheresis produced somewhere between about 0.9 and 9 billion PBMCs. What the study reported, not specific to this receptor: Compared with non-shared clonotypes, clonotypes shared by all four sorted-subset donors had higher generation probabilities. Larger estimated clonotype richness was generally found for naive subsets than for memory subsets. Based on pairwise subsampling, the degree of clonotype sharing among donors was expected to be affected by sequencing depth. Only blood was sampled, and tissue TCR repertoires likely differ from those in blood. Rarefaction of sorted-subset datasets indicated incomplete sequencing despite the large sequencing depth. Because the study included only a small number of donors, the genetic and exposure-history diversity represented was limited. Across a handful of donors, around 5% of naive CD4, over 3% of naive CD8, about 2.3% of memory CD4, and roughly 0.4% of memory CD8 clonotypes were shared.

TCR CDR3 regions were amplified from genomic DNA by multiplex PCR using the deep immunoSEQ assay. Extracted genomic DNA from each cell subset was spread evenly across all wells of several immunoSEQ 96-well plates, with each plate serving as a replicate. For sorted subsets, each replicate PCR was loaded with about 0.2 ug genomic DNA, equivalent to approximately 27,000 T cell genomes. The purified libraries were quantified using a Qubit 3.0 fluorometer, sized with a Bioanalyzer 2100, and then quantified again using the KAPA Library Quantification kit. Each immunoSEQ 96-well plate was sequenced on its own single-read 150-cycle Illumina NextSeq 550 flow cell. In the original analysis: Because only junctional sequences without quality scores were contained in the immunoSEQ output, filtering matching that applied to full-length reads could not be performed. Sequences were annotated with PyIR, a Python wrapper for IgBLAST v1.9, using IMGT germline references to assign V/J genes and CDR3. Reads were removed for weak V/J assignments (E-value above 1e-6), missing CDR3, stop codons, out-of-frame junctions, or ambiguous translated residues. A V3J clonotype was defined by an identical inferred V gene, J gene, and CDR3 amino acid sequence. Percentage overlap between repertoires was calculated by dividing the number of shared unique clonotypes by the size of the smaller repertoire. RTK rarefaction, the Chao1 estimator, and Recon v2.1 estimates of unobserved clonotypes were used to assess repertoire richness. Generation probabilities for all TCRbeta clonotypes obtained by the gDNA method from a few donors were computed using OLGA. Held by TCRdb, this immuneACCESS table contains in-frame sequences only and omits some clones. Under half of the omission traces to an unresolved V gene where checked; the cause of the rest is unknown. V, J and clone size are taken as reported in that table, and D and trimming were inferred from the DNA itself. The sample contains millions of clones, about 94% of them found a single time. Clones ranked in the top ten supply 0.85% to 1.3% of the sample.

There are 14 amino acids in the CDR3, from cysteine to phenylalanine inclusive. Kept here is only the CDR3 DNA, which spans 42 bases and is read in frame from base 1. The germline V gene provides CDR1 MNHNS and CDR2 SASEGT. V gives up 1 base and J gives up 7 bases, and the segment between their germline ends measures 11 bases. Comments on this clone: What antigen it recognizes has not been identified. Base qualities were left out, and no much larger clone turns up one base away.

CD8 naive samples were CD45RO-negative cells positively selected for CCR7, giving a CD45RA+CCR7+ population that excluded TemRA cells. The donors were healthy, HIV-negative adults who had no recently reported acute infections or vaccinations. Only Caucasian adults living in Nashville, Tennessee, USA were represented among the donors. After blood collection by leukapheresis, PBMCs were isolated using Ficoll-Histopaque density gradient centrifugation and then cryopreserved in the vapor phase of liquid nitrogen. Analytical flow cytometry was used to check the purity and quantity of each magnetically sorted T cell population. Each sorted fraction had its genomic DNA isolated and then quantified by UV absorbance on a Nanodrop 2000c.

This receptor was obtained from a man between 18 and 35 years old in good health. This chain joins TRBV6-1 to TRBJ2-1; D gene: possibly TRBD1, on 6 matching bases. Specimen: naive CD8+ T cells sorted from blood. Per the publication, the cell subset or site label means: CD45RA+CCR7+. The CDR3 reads CASSEVPGVNEQFF. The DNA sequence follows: TGTGCCAGCAGTGAAGTCCCAGGGGTGAATGAGCAGTTCTTC.